The T cell receptor beta chain under discussion was sequenced for a study of lymphopenia after photon versus proton radiotherapy. Findings and caveats of the study: Only patients who died were analyzed for survival; proton advantage is unproven.

The method was immunoSEQ multiplex PCR; TCRdb's version includes in-frame clones alone and lacks a portion of them. The table records tens of thousands of clones, 65% to 85% of them present only once. This clone showed up just once. Its antigen is not known. The germline V gene has CDR1 SGHAT and CDR2 FQNNGV. The CDR3 consists of 15 residues. Trimming removed 4 bases from V and 1 base from J, with 14 bases in between. The receptor's source is a man between 60 and 70 years old with pancreatic cancer. The chain couples TRBV11-2 to TRBJ2-7; D gene ambiguous. The sequencing here drew on peripheral blood, taken from a patient treated with proton-based radiotherapy. CDR3 sequence reads: CASSSNLDVSYEQYF. The CDR3 DNA reads as TGTGCCAGCAGCTCGAACCTGGACGTTTCCTACGAGCAGTACTTC.